Following are 28 T cell receptor beta chains from one sample sequenced in a study of T cells expressing NK-cell markers. Using the 5' RACE reads, TCRdb records one entry per CDR3 protein without DNA. Its table records about 120,000 distinct CDR3 sequences. What was sequenced was blood T cells: a sorted CD56 or NKG2C T cell subset, CD4+ or CD8+ T cells, or bulk PBMC T cells (not recorded which). These receptors came from a woman aged 18 to 75 in good health.

The chain is built from TRBV12-3 or TRBV12-4 and TRBJ2-5. CDR3 length equals 15 residues. The CDR3 loop reads CASSLSGSQQETQYF.

J is TRBJ1-1 and V is TRBV5-6; TCRdb's assignment of TRBD1 cannot be checked, as there is no DNA. Per the germline V gene, CDR1 is SGHDT and CDR2 is YYEEEE. The CDR3 runs to 13 residues. CDR3: CASSDGTGPEAFF.

The chain carries TRBV7-6 and TRBJ1-3; TCRdb's D call of TRBD1 is untestable without DNA. Looked up from germline, CDR1 is SGHVS and CDR2 is FNYEAQ. CDR3 length: 18 residues. This chain's CDR3 is CASSLVVQGLTYGNTIYF.

The chain uses TRBV11-2 and TRBJ1-4. Germline V gene data show CDR1 as SGHAT and CDR2 as FQNNGV. The CDR3 loop spans 15 amino acids. The CDR3 loop is CASSLVNGNGEKLFF.

The rearrangement joins TRBV20-1 to TRBJ1-1; checking the TCRdb D call of TRBD1 is not possible without DNA. The CDR3 sequence is 15 residues long. The V gene's germline CDR1 is DFQATT and CDR2 SNEGSKA (reference sequence). The CDR3 sequence is CSAIPHSGGNTEAFF.

V gene TRBV5-4 combines with J gene TRBJ2-2; with no DNA, the TCRdb D assignment of TRBD1 cannot be verified. The CDR3 length is 16 residues. Germline CDR1 reads SGHNT; CDR2 reads YYREEE (reference sequence). CDR3 sequence: CASSSPGQGDTGELFF. Full variable domain (remainder filled in from reference TRBV5-4 and TRBJ2-2): ETGVTQSPTHLIKTRGQQVTLRCSSQSGHNTVSWYQQALGQGPQFIFQYYREEENGRGNFPPRFSGLQFPNYSSELNVNALELDDSALYLCASSSPGQGDTGELFFGEGSRLTVL.

The CDR3 loop reads CSFSDGNQPQHF. The V gene is TRBV29-1, the J gene TRBJ1-5. The germline V gene encodes CDR1 SQVTM and CDR2 ANQGSEA. The CDR3 length is 12 residues.

CDR3 in amino acids: CASSQEGSSLANIQYF. The chain combines TRBV3-1 with TRBJ2-4; TCRdb names TRBD2, which stays unverified in the absence of DNA. The CDR3 is 16 residues long. Germline V gene sequence: CDR1 LGHDT, CDR2 YNNKEL (reference sequence).

The CDR3 region is CASSPGWGQPQHF. The V call is TRBV27, the J call TRBJ1-5; the D call from TCRdb, TRBD1, cannot be confirmed without DNA. This CDR3 contains 13 residues. The germline CDR1 and CDR2 sequences are MNHEY and SMNVEV (reference sequence).

The chain joins TRBV4-3 to TRBJ1-5; lacking DNA, the TRBD1 call made by TCRdb goes unchecked. Germline V lookup: CDR1 LGHNA, CDR2 YSLEER. The CDR3 totals 16 residues. The CDR3 sequence is CASSPGTGRPNQPQHF.

The V and J genes are TRBV6-5 and TRBJ2-1; TCRdb's D call of TRBD1 is untestable without DNA. Germline loops: CDR1 MNHEY, CDR2 SVGAGI. The CDR3 contains 15 residues. CDR3: CASSYSTGLHNEQFF.

This chain connects TRBV6-4 to TRBJ2-3. From germline, CDR1 is MRHNA and CDR2 SNTAGT. The CDR3 covers 14 residues. The CDR3: CASSDSTGTDTQYF.

This rearrangement joins TRBV7-9 to TRBJ2-2; lacking DNA, the TRBD1 call made by TCRdb goes unchecked. Germline V gene sequence: CDR1 SEHNR, CDR2 FQNEAQ (reference sequence). The CDR3 loop spans 16 amino acids. The CDR3 loop reads CASSSIDRVSVGELFF.

V and J are TRBV5-6 and TRBJ2-7. The length of the CDR3 is 13 residues. Per germline, CDR1 SGHDT and CDR2 YYEEEE. CDR3 residues: CASSARFGTEQYF.

This clonotype is deemed medium-sized by its frequency. The chain has TRBV20-1 and TRBJ2-1; TCRdb's D gene call, TRBD1, goes unchecked for lack of DNA. Germline V gene lookup returns CDR1 DFQATT and CDR2 SNEGSKA (reference sequence). This CDR3 spans 15 amino acids. The CDR3 reads CSASKERSGPDEQFF.

The V call is TRBV29-1, the J call TRBJ1-2. The CDR3 is 12 amino acids. Per the germline V gene, CDR1 is SQVTM and CDR2 is ANQGSEA. CDR3 sequence: CSVEEGSDGYTF.

The chain uses TRBV19 and TRBJ2-7. Germline assignment: CDR1 LNHDA and CDR2 SQIVND (reference sequence). The CDR3 is made up of 13 amino acids. The CDR3 loop is CASSSRLDYEQYF.

The chain couples TRBV12-3 or TRBV12-4 to TRBJ2-1; TCRdb proposes TRBD2, but this gene call is untestable without DNA. The CDR3 consists of 17 residues. This CDR3 reads CATDRRGSSGGGVEQFF.

This rearrangement joins TRBV30 to TRBJ2-7; TCRdb names TRBD1, which stays unverified in the absence of DNA. The CDR3 has 15 residues. CDR1 and CDR2 (germline): GTSNPN, SVGIG (reference sequence). CDR3 region: CAWSVRGTGQYEQYF.

The chain recombines TRBV6-5 with TRBJ1-2; absent DNA, TCRdb's TRBD1 call cannot be checked. CDR1 and CDR2 from the germline V gene are MNHEY and SVGAGI. The CDR3 consists of 15 residues. This CDR3 is CASSYGVGGVYGYTF.

This chain joins TRBV20-1 and TRBJ2-1; there is no DNA to check the TCRdb D call of TRBD2. The CDR3 is 15 amino acids. Germline values: CDR1 DFQATT, CDR2 SNEGSKA (reference sequence). The CDR3 reads CSANPPGGAVDEQFF.

The chain recombines TRBV20-1 with TRBJ2-1. This CDR3 contains 12 residues. Germline V gene sequence: CDR1 DFQATT, CDR2 SNEGSKA (reference sequence). CDR3 sequence reads: CSVGTYNDEQFF.

J is TRBJ2-1 and V is TRBV29-1; TCRdb indicates TRBD1, and absent DNA this call remains unverified. The germline CDR1 and CDR2 sequences are SQVTM and ANQGSEA. This CDR3 has 15 amino acids. CDR3 residues: CSVNEVGPSYNEQFF.

The J gene is TRBJ2-5, the V gene TRBV24-1. The V gene's germline CDR1 is KGHDR and CDR2 SFDVKD. This CDR3 has 12 amino acids. The CDR3 protein is CATSDLKETQYF.

CDR3 sequence reads: CAWMLGGQETQYF. V gene TRBV30 combines with J gene TRBJ2-5; with no DNA, the TCRdb D assignment of TRBD1 cannot be verified. Germline V gene sequence: CDR1 GTSNPN, CDR2 SVGIG (reference sequence). CDR3 length: 13 residues.

The chain uses TRBV20-1 and TRBJ1-3; TCRdb returns TRBD1, unconfirmable since there is no DNA. The CDR3 consists of 15 residues. Germline V gene data show CDR1 as DFQATT and CDR2 as SNEGSKA (reference sequence). CDR3 sequence: CSVRGGRTSGNTIYF.

V and J are TRBV7-8 and TRBJ2-7. The CDR3 sequence is 14 residues long. The germline CDR1 and CDR2 sequences are SGHVS and FQNEAQ. This chain's CDR3 is CASSLDAFLGEQYF.

The rearrangement uses TRBV7-2 and TRBJ2-2; the D gene TCRdb calls, TRBD2, cannot be checked with no DNA. CDR3 length equals 13 residues. Per germline, CDR1 SGHTA and CDR2 FQGNSA. This CDR3 reads CASSLTSPGELFF.